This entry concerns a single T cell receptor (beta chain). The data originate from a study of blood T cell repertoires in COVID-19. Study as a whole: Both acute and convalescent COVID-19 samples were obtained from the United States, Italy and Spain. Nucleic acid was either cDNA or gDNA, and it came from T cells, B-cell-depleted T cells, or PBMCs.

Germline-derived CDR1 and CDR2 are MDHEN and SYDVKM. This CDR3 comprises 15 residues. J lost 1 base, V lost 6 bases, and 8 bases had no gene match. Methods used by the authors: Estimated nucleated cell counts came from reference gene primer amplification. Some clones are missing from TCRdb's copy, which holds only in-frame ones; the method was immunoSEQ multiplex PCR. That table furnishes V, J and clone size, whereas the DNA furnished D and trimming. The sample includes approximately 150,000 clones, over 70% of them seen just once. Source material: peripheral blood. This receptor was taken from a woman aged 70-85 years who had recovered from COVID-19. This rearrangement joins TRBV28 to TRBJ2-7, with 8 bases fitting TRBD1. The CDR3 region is CASSMDRARSYEQYF. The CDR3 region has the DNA TGTGCCAGCAGCATGGACAGGGCGAGGTCCTACGAGCAGTACTTC.